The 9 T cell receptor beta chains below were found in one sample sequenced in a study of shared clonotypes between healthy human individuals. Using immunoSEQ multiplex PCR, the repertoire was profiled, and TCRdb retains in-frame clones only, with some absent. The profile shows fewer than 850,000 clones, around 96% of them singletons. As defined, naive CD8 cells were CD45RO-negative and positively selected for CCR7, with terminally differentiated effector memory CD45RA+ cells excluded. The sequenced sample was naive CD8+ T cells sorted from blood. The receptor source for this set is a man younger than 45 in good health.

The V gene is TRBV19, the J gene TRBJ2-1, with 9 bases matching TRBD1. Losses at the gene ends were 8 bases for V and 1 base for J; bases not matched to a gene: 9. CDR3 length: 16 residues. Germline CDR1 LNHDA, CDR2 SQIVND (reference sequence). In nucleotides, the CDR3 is TGTGCCAGTCAGTCAACCGGGACAGGGTCCTACAATGAGCAGTTCTTC. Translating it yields CASQSTGTGSYNEQFF.

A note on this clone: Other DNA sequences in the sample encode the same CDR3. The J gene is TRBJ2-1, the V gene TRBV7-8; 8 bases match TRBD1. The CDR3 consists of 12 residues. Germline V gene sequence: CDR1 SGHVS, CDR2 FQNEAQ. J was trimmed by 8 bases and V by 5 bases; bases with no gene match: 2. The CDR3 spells CASSLTGDEQFF. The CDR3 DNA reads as TGTGCCAGCAGCCTGACAGGGGATGAGCAGTTCTTC. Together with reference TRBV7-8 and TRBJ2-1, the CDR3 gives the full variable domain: GAGVSQSPRYKVAKRGQDVALRCDPISGHVSLFWYQQALGQGPEFLTYFQNEAQLDKSGLPSDRFFAERPEGSVSTLKIQRTQQEDSAVYLCASSLTGDEQFFGPGTRLTVL.

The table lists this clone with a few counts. The DNA of the CDR3 is TGCGCCAGCAACCTAGGACAGGGCCAAGAGACCCAGTACTTC. Protein: CASNLGQGQETQYF. The J gene is TRBJ2-5, the V gene TRBV5-1; 8 positions match TRBD1. CDR1 is SGHRS and CDR2 is YFSETQ in the germline V gene. The ends lost 6 bases at V and 1 base at J; junction bases unmatched: 5. The CDR3 length is 14 residues.

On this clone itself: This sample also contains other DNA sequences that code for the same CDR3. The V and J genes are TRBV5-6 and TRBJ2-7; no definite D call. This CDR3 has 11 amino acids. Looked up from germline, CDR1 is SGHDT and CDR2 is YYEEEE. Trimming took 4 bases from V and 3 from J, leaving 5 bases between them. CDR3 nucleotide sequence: TGTGCCAGCAGCGTTGACTACGAGCAGTACTTC. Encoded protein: CASSVDYEQYF.

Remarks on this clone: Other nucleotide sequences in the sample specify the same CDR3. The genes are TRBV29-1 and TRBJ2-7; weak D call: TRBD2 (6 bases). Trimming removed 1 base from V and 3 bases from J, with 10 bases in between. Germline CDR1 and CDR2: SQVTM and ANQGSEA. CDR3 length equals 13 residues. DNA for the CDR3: TGCAGCGTTGAAGGGGGGGAAATCTACGAGCAGTACTTC. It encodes CSVEGGEIYEQYF.

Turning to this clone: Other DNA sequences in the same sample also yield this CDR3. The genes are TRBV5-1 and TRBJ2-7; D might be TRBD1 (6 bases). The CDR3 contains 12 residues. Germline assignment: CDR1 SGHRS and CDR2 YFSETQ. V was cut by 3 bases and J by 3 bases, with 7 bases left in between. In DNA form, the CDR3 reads TGCGCCAGCAGCTCGGACAGCTACGAGCAGTACTTC. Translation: CASSSDSYEQYF.

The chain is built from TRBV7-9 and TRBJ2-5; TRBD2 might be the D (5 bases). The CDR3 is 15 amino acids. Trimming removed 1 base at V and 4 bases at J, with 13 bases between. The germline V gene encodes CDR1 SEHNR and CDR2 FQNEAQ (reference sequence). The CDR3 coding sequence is TGTGCCAGCAGCTTAGGAGTGGTAGCGACAGAGACCCAGTACTTC. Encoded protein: CASSLGVVATETQYF. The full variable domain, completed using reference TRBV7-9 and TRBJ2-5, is DTGVSQNPRHKITKRGQNVTFRCDPISEHNRLYWYRQTLGQGPEFLTYFQNEAQLEKSRLLSDRFSAERPKGSFSTLEIQRTEQGDSAMYLCASSLGVVATETQYFGPGTRLLVL.

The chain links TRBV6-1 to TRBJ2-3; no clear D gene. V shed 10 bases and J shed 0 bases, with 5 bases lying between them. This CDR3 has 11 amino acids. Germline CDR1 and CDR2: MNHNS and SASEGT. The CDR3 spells CATGSTDTQYF. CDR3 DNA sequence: TGTGCCACTGGGAGCACAGATACGCAGTATTTT.

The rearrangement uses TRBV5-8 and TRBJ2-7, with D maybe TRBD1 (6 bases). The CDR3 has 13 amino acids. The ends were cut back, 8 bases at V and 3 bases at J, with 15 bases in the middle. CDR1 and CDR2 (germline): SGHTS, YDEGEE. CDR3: CASEEGVSYEQYF. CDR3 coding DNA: TGTGCCAGTGAAGAGGGGGTAAGCTACGAGCAGTACTTC.